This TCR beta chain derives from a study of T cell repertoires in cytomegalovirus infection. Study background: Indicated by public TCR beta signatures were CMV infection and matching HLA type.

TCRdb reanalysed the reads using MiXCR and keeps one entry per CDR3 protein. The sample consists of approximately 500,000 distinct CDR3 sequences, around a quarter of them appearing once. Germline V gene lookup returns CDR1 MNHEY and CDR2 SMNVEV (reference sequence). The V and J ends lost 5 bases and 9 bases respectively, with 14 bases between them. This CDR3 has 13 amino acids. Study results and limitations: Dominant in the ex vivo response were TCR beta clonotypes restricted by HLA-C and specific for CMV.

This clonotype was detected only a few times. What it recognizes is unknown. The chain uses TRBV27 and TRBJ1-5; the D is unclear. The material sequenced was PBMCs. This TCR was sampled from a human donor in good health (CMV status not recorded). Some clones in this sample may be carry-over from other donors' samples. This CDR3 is CASSSGGVGPQHF. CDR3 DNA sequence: TGTGCCAGCAGTAGTGGAGGTGTCGGGCCCCAGCATTTT.